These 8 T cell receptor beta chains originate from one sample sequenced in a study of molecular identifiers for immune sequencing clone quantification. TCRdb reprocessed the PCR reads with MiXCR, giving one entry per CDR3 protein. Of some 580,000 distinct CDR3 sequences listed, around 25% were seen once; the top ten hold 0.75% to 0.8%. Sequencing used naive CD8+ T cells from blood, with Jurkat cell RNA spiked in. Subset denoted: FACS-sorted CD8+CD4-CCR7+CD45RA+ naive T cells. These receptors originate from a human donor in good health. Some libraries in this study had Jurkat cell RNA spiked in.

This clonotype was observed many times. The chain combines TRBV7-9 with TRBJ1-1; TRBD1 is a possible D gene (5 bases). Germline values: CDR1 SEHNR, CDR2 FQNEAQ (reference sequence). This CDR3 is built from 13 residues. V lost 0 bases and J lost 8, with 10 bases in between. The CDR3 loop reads CASSLALGGEAFF. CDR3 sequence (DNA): TGTGCCAGCAGCTTAGCGCTGGGGGGAGAAGCTTTCTTT.

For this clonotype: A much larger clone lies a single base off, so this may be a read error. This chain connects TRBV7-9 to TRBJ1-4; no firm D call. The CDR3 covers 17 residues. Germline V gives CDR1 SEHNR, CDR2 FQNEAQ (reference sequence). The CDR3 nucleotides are TGTGCCTGCAGCTCCATGCGAGACTTCGCAACTAATGAAAAACTGTTTTTT. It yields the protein CACSSMRDFATNEKLFF.

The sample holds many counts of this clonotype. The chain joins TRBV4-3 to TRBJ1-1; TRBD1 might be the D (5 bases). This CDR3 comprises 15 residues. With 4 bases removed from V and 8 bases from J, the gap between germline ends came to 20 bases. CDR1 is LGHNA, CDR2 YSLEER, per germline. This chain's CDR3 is CASSPNLGEVSEAFF. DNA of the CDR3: TGCGCCAGCAGCCCCAATCTGGGGGAAGTATCCGAAGCTTTCTTT.

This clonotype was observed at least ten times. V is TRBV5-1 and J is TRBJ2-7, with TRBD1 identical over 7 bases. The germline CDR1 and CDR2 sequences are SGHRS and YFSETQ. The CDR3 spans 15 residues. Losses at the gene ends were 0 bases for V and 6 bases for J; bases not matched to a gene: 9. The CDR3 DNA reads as TGCGCCAGCAGCTTGGGACAGGGTAAGGTCGGCGAGCAGTACTTC. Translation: CASSLGQGKVGEQYF.

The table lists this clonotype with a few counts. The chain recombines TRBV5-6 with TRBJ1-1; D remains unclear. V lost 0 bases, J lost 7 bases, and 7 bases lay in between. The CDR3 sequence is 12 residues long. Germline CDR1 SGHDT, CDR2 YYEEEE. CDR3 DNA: TGTGCCAGCAGCTTGGTGCGGATTGAAGCTTTCTTT. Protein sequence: CASSLVRIEAFF.

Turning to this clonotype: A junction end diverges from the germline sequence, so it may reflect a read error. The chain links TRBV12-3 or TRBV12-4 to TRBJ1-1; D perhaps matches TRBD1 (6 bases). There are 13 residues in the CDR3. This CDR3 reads CACSLSGATEAFF. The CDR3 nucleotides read TGTGCCTGCAGTTTATCAGGGGCCACTGAAGCTTTCTTT.

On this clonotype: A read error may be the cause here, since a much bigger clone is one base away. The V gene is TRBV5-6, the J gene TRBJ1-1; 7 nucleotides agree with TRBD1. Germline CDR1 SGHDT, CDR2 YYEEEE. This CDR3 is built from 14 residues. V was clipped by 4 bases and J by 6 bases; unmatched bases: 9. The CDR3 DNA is TGTGCCAGCAGCCCCCCGGGACAGTACGCTGAAGCTTTCTTT. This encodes CASSPPGQYAEAFF. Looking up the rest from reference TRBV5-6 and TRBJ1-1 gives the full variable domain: DAGVTQSPTHLIKTRGQQVTLRCSPKSGHDTVSWYQQALGQGPQFIFQYYEEEERQRGNFPDRFSGHQFPNYSSELNVNALLLGDSALYLCASSPPGQYAEAFFGQGTRLTVV.

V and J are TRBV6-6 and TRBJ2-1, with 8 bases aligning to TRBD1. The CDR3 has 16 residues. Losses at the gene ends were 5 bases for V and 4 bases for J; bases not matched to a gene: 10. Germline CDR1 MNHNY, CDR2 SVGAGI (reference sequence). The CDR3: CASSPVDRGVYNEQFF. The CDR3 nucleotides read TGTGCCAGCAGTCCGGTTGACAGGGGCGTTTACAATGAGCAGTTCTTC.